This entry lists 25 T cell receptor beta chains sequenced from one sample in a study of blood T cells in healthy people across ages. For the second PCR, which ran for about 7 to 11 cycles, a sample-barcoded 5' primer and a J-beta primer mix were used. One entry per CDR3 protein, called by TCRdb with MiXCR from the 5' RACE reads. The sample contains about 1.1 million distinct CDR3 sequences, around two fifths of which appear only once. Sequencing input: blood. Receptors originate from a man between 18 and 35 years old in good health.

The chain carries TRBV29-1 and TRBJ2-4, with a possible D match to TRBD2 (5 bases). The CDR3 is made up of 14 amino acids. The V end was cut by 4 bases, the J end by 3 bases, with 13 bases between. Germline V CDR1 and CDR2: SQVTM, ANQGSEA. This CDR3 reads CSVGGAEGKNIQYF. CDR3 coding DNA: TGCAGCGTTGGCGGAGCAGAGGGCAAAAACATTCAGTACTTC.

Points on this clonotype: The junction departs from the called germline gene at one end, perhaps through a read error. V is TRBV6-6 and J is TRBJ2-1; D is perhaps TRBD1 (6 bases). The CDR3 loop spans 15 amino acids. Germline lookup yields CDR1 MNHNY and CDR2 SVGAGI (reference sequence). The CDR3 DNA follows: TGTGTCAGCGGCTACGGCCAGGGGAACTACAATGAGCAGTTCTTC. Protein sequence: CVSGYGQGNYNEQFF.

The chain carries TRBV2 and TRBJ2-5; 13 bases align to TRBD2. Trimming removed 6 bases from V and 0 bases from J; junction bases left unmatched: 10. Germline CDR1 is SNHLY and CDR2 is FYNNEI. CDR3 length: 18 amino acids. CDR3 bases: TGTGCCAGCAGCTTCCCGGGACTAGCGGGAAAGGACCAAGAGACCCAGTACTTC. Its protein is CASSFPGLAGKDQETQYF.

This chain joins TRBV4-3 and TRBJ1-5, with D perhaps matching TRBD1 (6 bases). CDR1 and CDR2 (germline): LGHNA, YSLEER. This CDR3 contains 18 residues. Trimming stripped 0 bases from V and 3 bases from J, with 18 bases between. This CDR3 is CASSQEFGAGANNQPQHF. CDR3 nucleotide sequence: TGCGCCAGCAGCCAAGAGTTTGGGGCAGGGGCAAACAATCAGCCCCAGCATTTT.

The chain links TRBV20-1 to TRBJ1-1; 10 nucleotides agree with TRBD1. CDR1 DFQATT and CDR2 SNEGSKA come from the germline V gene (reference sequence). Losses at the gene ends were 6 bases for V and 6 bases for J; bases not matched to a gene: 10. The CDR3 length is 14 residues. CDR3 DNA: TGCAGTGCAAGGGTCGGGACAGGGGTTTCTGAAGCTTTCTTT. Amino acids: CSARVGTGVSEAFF.

This clonotype turned up a few times. The chain links TRBV2 to TRBJ2-5, with TRBD1 matching 7 bases. This CDR3 region has 15 residues. Germline lookup yields CDR1 SNHLY and CDR2 FYNNEI. Losses at the gene ends were 0 bases for V and 3 bases for J; bases not matched to a gene: 4. The CDR3 sequence: CASSEAMGQKETQYF. For the CDR3, the DNA is TGTGCCAGCAGTGAAGCAATGGGACAGAAAGAGACCCAGTACTTC.

V gene TRBV6-5 combines with J gene TRBJ2-7; 9 positions agree with TRBD1. The CDR3 totals 16 residues. Unmatched junction bases numbered 7, after V lost 0 bases and J lost 4 bases. Germline V lookup: CDR1 MNHEY, CDR2 SVGAGI. DNA of the CDR3: TGTGCCAGCAGTTACTCTTACAGGGGGCTGGGGTACGAGCAGTACTTC. It yields the protein CASSYSYRGLGYEQYF.

The chain uses TRBV7-2 and TRBJ2-7, with 9 bases identical to TRBD2. The J call may not be correct, given that the DNA end is closer to TRBJ2-5. This CDR3 has 14 residues. Germline V gene data show CDR1 as SGHTA and CDR2 as FQGNSA. The CDR3 reads CASSFPSGVETQYF. DNA of the CDR3: TGTGCCAGCAGCTTCCCTAGCGGGGTCGAGACCCAGTACTTC.

V gene TRBV4-3 combines with J gene TRBJ2-7; D not resolved. Germline CDR1 LGHNA, CDR2 YSLEER. Trimming left V 3 bases short and J 4 bases short, with 25 bases between. The CDR3 spans 18 residues. Written as DNA, the CDR3 is TGCGCCAGCAGCCAGATAGTCAGGCAGCACACCTCTTCTTACGAGCAGTACTTC. Translating it yields CASSQIVRQHTSSYEQYF.

The rearrangement links TRBV4-2 to TRBJ1-2, with a possible D match to TRBD1 (5 bases). Germline CDR1 is LGHNA and CDR2 is YNFKEQ. CDR3 size: 16 residues. Trimming removed 0 bases at V and 6 bases at J, with 17 bases between. CDR3 bases: TGTGCCAGCAGCCAAGAGGATAGACAGCTCCCCCATGGCTACACCTTC. This encodes CASSQEDRQLPHGYTF.

This clonotype was counted a few times. CDR3 sequence (DNA): TGTGCCAGCAGCGGCGGGGGGAGGAGCTCCTACAATGAGCAGTTCTTC. Translated: CASSGGGRSSYNEQFF. The chain carries TRBV14 and TRBJ2-1, with 8 bases lining up with TRBD2. There are 16 residues in the CDR3. Trimming took 5 bases from V and 0 from J; bases not matched to a gene: 6. The V gene's germline CDR1 is SGHDN and CDR2 FVKESK.

This clonotype showed up just a few times. This chain connects TRBV5-1 to TRBJ1-1; the D is unclear. The CDR3 consists of 15 residues. The V end was cut by 0 bases, the J end by 3 bases, with 12 bases between. The germline V gene has CDR1 SGHRS and CDR2 YFSETQ. The CDR3: CASSLDGRRDTEAFF. The CDR3 coding sequence is TGCGCCAGCAGCTTGGACGGGAGGAGGGACACTGAAGCTTTCTTT.

The chain carries TRBV6-6 and TRBJ1-1, with 8 nucleotides matching TRBD1. The germline gives CDR1 MNHNY, CDR2 SVGAGI (reference sequence). The CDR3 sequence is 14 residues long. With 2 bases clipped from V and 14 bases from J, the junction kept 13 bases outside the gene matches. The DNA for the CDR3 is TGTGCCAGCAGTTACACCACAGGGGGAGGTCTAGTATTCTTT. Its protein product is CASSYTTGGGLVFF.

The rearrangement joins TRBV2 to TRBJ2-2; weak D call: TRBD2 (6 bases). Germline loops: CDR1 SNHLY, CDR2 FYNNEI. The CDR3 has 14 residues. Between the trimmed V and J ends, which lost 7 bases and 5 bases, there was a span of 14 bases. The CDR3 protein is CASKLASRTGELFF. CDR3 in DNA: TGTGCCAGCAAACTAGCCTCGAGAACCGGGGAGCTGTTTTTT.

The chain links TRBV18 to TRBJ2-3, with D uncertain. Germline-derived CDR1 and CDR2 are KGHSH and LQKENI. The CDR3 contains 14 residues. Trimming left V 2 bases short and J 1 base short, with 7 bases between. Here the CDR3 reads CASSPGIRTDTQYF. CDR3 nucleotide sequence: TGTGCCAGCTCACCAGGTATCCGCACAGATACGCAGTATTTT.

The chain couples TRBV27 to TRBJ2-1; D is possibly TRBD2 (5 bases). V dropped 7 bases and J dropped 0 bases, with 10 bases sitting between them. Germline V gene sequence: CDR1 MNHEY, CDR2 SMNVEV (reference sequence). The CDR3 spans 14 residues. The CDR3 region is CASMVEVSYNEQFF. DNA for the CDR3: TGTGCCAGCATGGTGGAGGTCTCCTACAATGAGCAGTTCTTC.

In its sample, this clonotype was seen a few times. Germline is not matched at one junction end, which may reflect a read error. The chain links TRBV7-7 to TRBJ2-7; D not resolved. The germline V gene encodes CDR1 SSHAT and CDR2 FNYEAQ (reference sequence). The CDR3 is 15 amino acids. The CDR3 region has the DNA TGTGCTAGCAGCTTTGGGCCGAAGGCCTCCTACGAGCAGTACTTC. Translating it yields CASSFGPKASYEQYF.

This clonotype turned up a few times. The chain links TRBV28 to TRBJ1-2; 7 bases line up with TRBD1. This CDR3 is 14 amino acids long. Trimming cost V 8 bases and J 2 bases; bases outside gene matches: 8. The germline CDR1 and CDR2 sequences are MDHEN and SYDVKM. DNA of the CDR3: TGTGCCAGCGGTAAACAGGGGATGAACTATGGCTACACCTTC. Protein: CASGKQGMNYGYTF.

This clonotype was detected a few times. The rearrangement joins TRBV4-1 to TRBJ1-1; D is possibly TRBD1 (6 bases). With 7 bases removed from V and 9 bases from J, the gap between germline ends came to 24 bases. The CDR3 is 15 amino acids. The germline gives CDR1 MGHRA, CDR2 YSYEKL. The CDR3 region is CASTSYKGEGVKAFF. For the CDR3, the DNA is TGCGCCAGCACCTCTTATAAGGGGGAAGGGGTAAAAGCTTTCTTT.

V usage is TRBV7-9 and J usage is TRBJ1-1; D is perhaps TRBD1 (5 bases). Trimming removed 3 bases from V and 1 base from J, with 9 bases in between. The CDR3 runs to 14 residues. Germline V gene data show CDR1 as SEHNR and CDR2 as FQNEAQ (reference sequence). Here the CDR3 reads CASSFRGANTEAFF. The CDR3 DNA reads TGTGCCAGCAGCTTTAGAGGGGCGAACACTGAAGCTTTCTTT.

The chain is built from TRBV11-2 and TRBJ2-3; D is tentatively TRBD1 or TRBD2 (5 bases each). Trimming stripped 3 bases from V and 0 bases from J, with 10 bases between. Germline V CDR1 and CDR2: SGHAT, FQNNGV. The CDR3 loop spans 15 amino acids. CDR3 sequence reads: CASSFEGLSTDTQYF. CDR3 nucleotides: TGTGCCAGCAGCTTCGAGGGGTTAAGCACAGATACGCAGTATTTT.

The chain links TRBV4-1 to TRBJ2-7; 10 bases map to TRBD1. From germline, CDR1 is MGHRA and CDR2 YSYEKL. After removal of 2 bases from V and 4 bases from J, the junction contained 5 bases not matched to a gene. CDR3 length equals 15 residues. The CDR3 reads CASSQQTGGSYEQYF. As DNA, the CDR3 is TGCGCCAGCAGCCAACAGACAGGGGGCTCTTACGAGCAGTACTTC.

The chain recombines TRBV4-1 with TRBJ1-4, with a weak D call TRBD1 (5 bases). V was shortened by 0 bases and J by 5 bases, with 16 bases between the two germline ends. The CDR3 loop spans 17 amino acids. Germline V gene lookup returns CDR1 MGHRA and CDR2 YSYEKL. CDR3 residues: CASSQDRRGRANEKLFF. DNA for the CDR3: TGCGCCAGCAGCCAAGATAGAAGGGGCAGGGCCAATGAAAAACTGTTTTTT.

The J gene is TRBJ2-3, the V gene TRBV12-3 or TRBV12-4; no clear D. V lost 6 bases and J 0 bases, leaving 10 bases between the germline ends. CDR3 length equals 14 residues. The CDR3 sequence is CASSRAYSTDTQYF. The CDR3 DNA follows: TGTGCCAGCAGCCGGGCTTATAGCACAGATACGCAGTATTTT.

This clonotype has just a few counts. The V and J genes are TRBV6-5 and TRBJ1-2; no clear D gene. Per the germline V gene, CDR1 is MNHEY and CDR2 is SVGAGI. This CDR3 spans 13 amino acids. V lost 5 bases, J lost 10 bases, and 17 bases lay in between. CDR3 sequence (DNA): TGTGCCAGCAGTAGGAACACTGTGATCGACTACACCTTC. Encoded protein: CASSRNTVIDYTF.